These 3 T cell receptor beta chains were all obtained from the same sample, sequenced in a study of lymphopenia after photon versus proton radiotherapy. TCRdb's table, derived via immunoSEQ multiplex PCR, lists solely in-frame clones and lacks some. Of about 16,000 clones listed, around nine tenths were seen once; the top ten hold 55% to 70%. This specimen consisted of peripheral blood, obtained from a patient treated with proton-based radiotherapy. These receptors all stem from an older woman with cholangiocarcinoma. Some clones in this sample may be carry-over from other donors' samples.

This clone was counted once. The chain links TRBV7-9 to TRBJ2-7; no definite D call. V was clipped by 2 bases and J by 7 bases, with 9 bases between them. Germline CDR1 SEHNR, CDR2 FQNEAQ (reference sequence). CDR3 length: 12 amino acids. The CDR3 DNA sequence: TGTGCCAGCAGCTTAACACCGTGGGAGCAGTACTTC. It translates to CASSLTPWEQYF.

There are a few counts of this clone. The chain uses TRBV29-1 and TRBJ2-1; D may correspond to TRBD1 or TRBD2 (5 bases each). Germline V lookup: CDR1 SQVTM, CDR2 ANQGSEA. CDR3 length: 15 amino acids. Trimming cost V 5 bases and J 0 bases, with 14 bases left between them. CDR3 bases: TGCAGCGTTTCCGGGACGCCGAGCTCCTACAATGAGCAGTTCTTC. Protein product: CSVSGTPSSYNEQFF.

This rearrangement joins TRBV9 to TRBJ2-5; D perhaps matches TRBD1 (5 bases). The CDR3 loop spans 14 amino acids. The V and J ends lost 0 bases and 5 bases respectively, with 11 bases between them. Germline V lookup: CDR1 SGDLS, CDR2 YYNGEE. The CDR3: CASSVGAGWETQYF. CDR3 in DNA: TGTGCCAGCAGCGTAGGAGCAGGGTGGGAGACCCAGTACTTC.